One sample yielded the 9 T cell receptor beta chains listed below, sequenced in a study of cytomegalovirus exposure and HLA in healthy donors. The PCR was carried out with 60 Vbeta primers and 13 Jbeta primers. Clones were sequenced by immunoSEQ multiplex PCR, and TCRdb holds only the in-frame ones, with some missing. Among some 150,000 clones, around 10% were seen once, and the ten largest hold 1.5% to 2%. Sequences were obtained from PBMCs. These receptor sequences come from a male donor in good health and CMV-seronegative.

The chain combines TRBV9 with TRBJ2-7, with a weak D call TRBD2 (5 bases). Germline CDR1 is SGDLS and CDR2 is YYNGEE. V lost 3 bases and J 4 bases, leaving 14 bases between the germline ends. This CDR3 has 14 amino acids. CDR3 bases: TGTGCCAGCAGCGCGGGCCCAACTAGATACGAGCAGTACTTC. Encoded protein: CASSAGPTRYEQYF.

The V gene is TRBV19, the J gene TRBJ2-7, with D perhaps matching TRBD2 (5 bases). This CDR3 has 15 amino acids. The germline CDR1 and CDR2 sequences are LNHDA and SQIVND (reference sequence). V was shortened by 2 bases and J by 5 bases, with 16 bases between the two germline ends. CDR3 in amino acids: CASSILRGLPHEQYF. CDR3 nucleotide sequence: TGTGCCAGTAGTATACTCCGGGGTCTTCCTCACGAGCAGTACTTC.

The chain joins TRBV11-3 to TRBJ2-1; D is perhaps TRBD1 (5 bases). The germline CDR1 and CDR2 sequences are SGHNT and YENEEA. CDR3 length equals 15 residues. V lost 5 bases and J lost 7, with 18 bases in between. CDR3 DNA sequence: TGTGCCAGCAGCCCAGGAACAGGCCCCGGGAATGAGCAGTTCTTC. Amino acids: CASSPGTGPGNEQFF.

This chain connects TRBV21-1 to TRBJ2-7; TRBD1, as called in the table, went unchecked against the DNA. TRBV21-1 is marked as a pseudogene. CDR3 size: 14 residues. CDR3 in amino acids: CASSKQNSPYEQYF. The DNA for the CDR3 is TGTGCCAGCAGCAAACAAAACAGTCCCTACGAGCAGTACTTC.

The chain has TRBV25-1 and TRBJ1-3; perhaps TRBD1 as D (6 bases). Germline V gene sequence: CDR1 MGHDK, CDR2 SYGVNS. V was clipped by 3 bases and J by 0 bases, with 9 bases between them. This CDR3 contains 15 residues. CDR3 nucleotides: TGTGCCAGCAGTGAGGGACACTTCTCTGGAAACACCATATATTTT. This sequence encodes CASSEGHFSGNTIYF.

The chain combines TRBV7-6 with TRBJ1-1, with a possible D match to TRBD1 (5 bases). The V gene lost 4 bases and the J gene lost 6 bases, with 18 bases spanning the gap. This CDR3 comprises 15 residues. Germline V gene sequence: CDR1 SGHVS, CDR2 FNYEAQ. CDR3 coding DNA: TGTGCCAGCAGCTCGACGTGGGGGGGAGATGCTGAAGCTTTCTTT. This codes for CASSSTWGGDAEAFF.

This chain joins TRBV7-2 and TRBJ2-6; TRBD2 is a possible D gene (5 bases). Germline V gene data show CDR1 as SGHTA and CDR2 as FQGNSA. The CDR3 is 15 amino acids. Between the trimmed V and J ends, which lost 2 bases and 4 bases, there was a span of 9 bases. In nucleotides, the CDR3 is TGTGCCAGCAGCTTAATGAGGGTCGGGGCCAACGTCCTGACTTTC. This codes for CASSLMRVGANVLTF.

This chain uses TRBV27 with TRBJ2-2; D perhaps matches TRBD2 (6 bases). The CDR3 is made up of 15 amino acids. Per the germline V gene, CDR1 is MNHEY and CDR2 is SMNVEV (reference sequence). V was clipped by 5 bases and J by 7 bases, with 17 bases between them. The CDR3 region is CASSRRESSSGELFF. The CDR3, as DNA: TGTGCCAGCAGTAGGAGGGAATCGTCCAGCGGGGAGCTGTTTTTT.

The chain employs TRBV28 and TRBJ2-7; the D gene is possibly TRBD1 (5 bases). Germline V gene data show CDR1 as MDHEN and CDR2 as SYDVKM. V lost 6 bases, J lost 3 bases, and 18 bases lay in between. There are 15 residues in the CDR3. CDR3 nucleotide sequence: TGTGCCAGCAGCCGGCCGGGTTGGACAAACTACGAGCAGTACTTC. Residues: CASSRPGWTNYEQYF.